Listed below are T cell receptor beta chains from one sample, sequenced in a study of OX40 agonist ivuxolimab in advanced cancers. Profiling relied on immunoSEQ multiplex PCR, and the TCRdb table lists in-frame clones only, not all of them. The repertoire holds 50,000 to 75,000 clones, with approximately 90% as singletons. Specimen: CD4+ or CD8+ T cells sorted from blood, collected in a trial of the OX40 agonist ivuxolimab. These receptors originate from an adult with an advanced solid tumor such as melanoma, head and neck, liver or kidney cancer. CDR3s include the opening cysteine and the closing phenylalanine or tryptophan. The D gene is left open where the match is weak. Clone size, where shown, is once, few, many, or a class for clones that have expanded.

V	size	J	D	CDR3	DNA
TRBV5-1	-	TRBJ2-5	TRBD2	CASTPSSGRASGETQYF	TGCGCCAGCACCCCTTCTAGCGGGAGGGCCTCTGGTGAGACCCAGTACTTC
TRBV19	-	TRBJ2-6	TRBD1	CASSIGPTGGSGANVLTF	TGTGCCAGTAGTATTGGCCCGACAGGGGGCTCTGGGGCCAACGTCCTGACTTTC
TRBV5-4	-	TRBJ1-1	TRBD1	CASSGGDRRNTEAFF	TGTGCCAGCAGCGGGGGGGACAGGCGGAACACTGAAGCTTTCTTT
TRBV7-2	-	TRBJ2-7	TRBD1	CASSSTPGGAMGYEQYF	TGTGCCAGCAGCTCAACTCCAGGGGGCGCAATGGGCTACGAGCAGTACTTC
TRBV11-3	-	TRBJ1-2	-	CASSSRLRANYGYTF	TGTGCCAGCAGTTCCCGGTTGAGAGCTAACTATGGCTACACCTTC
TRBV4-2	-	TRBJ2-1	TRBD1	CASSPPTGAYNEQFF	TGTGCCAGCAGCCCCCCGACAGGGGCGTACAATGAGCAGTTCTTC
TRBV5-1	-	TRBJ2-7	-	CASSLGAEGYEQYF	TGCGCCAGCAGCTTGGGTGCGGAGGGCTACGAGCAGTACTTC
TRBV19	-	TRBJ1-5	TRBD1	CASHDRGNQPQHF	TGTGCCAGCCATGACAGGGGAAATCAGCCCCAGCATTTT
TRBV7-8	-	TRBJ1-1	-	CASSPSPGTEAFF	TGTGCCAGCAGCCCCTCCCCGGGAACTGAAGCTTTCTTT
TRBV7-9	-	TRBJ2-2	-	CASSLSPSPGELFF	TGTGCCAGCAGCTTATCACCCTCACCCGGGGAGCTGTTTTTT
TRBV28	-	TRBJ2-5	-	CASSLGGARETQYF	TGTGCCAGCAGTTTAGGGGGCGCAAGGGAGACCCAGTACTTC
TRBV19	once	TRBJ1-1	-	CASSGQGRVTEAFF	TGTGCCAGTAGTGGCCAGGGTCGGGTCACTGAAGCTTTCTTT
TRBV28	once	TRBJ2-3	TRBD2	CASILTTGTSGSSTDTQYF	TGTGCCAGCATTCTTACCACCGGGACTAGCGGAAGTAGCACAGATACGCAGTATTTT
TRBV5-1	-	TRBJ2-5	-	CASSLGTTGPTSQETQYF	TGCGCCAGCAGCTTGGGTACGACAGGGCCGACTAGCCAAGAGACCCAGTACTTC
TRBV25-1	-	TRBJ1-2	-	CASSTPGGSATF	TGTGCCTCATCTACTCCCGGGGGGTCTGCAACCTTC
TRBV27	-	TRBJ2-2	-	CASSQEGASNTGELFF	TGTGCCAGCAGCCAGGAGGGGGCATCGAACACCGGGGAGCTGTTTTTT
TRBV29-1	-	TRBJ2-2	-	CSVGNTGELFF	TGCAGCGTGGGGAACACCGGGGAGCTGTTTTTT
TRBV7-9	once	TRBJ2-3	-	CASSLASTLNTDTQYF	TGTGCCAGCAGCTTAGCATCTACACTCAACACAGATACGCAGTATTTT
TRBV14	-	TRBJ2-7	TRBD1	CASSLRTGGADEQYF	TGTGCCAGCAGCCTTCGGACAGGGGGCGCAGACGAGCAGTACTTC
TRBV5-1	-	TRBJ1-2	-	CASSPGNYGYTF	TGCGCCAGCAGCCCAGGGAACTATGGCTACACCTTC
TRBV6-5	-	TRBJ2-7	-	CASSYAGQNYEQYF	TGTGCCAGCAGTTACGCGGGACAGAACTACGAGCAGTACTTC
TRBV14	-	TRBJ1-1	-	CASSQKPRGTEAFF	TGTGCCAGCAGCCAAAAACCGAGGGGAACTGAAGCTTTCTTT
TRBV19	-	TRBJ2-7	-	CASSTLDIYEQYF	TGTGCCAGTAGTACCCTAGACATCTACGAGCAGTACTTC
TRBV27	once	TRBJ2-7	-	CASSLGGHRDFGSYEQYF	TGTGCCAGCAGTTTAGGAGGTCACAGGGACTTCGGCTCCTACGAGCAGTACTTC
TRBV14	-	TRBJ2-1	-	CASSPRGGSSYNEQFF	TGTGCCAGCAGCCCAAGGGGGGGGAGCTCCTACAATGAGCAGTTCTTC
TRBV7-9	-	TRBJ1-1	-	CASSRDKHTEAFF	TGTGCCAGCAGCCGGGACAAACACACTGAAGCTTTCTTT
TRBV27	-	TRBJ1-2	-	CASSLLSPGEGYTF	TGTGCCAGCAGTTTATTAAGCCCAGGAGAGGGCTACACCTTC
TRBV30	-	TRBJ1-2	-	CAWSVLSARGGYTF	TGTGCCTGGAGTGTACTCAGCGCACGGGGTGGCTACACCTTC
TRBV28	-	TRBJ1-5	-	CASSVGSTHQPQHF	TGTGCCAGCAGCGTGGGGAGCACCCATCAGCCCCAGCATTTT
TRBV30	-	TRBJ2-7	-	CAWSVSAGRAYEQYF	TGTGCCTGGAGTGTATCGGCAGGGCGAGCCTACGAGCAGTACTTC
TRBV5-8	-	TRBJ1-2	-	CASSSREGNYGYTF	TGTGCCAGCAGCTCACGAGAGGGGAACTATGGCTACACCTTC
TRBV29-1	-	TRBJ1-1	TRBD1	CSVGRQGPNTEAFF	TGCAGCGTGGGTAGACAGGGACCGAACACTGAAGCTTTCTTT
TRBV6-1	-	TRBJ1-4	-	CAGEQPTATNEKLFF	TGTGCCGGTGAACAACCAACTGCAACTAATGAAAAACTGTTTTTT
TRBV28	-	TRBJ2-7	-	CASRAGGAFEQYF	TGTGCCAGTCGGGCGGGTGGGGCGTTCGAGCAGTACTTC
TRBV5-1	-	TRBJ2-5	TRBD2	CASSLGTSREETQYF	TGCGCCAGCAGCTTGGGGACTAGCCGAGAAGAGACCCAGTACTTC
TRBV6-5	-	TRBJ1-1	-	CASSYYIGTEAFF	TGTGCCAGCAGTTACTATATCGGGACTGAAGCTTTCTTT
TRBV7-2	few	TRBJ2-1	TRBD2	CASSLVGLAGITPYNEQFF	TGTGCCAGCAGCTTAGTCGGTCTAGCGGGAATAACACCCTACAATGAGCAGTTCTTC
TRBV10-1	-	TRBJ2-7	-	CASSAEGPEQYF	TGCGCCAGCAGTGCCGAGGGGCCCGAGCAGTACTTC
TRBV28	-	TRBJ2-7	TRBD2	CTSSSSRLAAYEQYF	TGTACCAGCAGTTCCTCTCGACTAGCGGCCTACGAGCAGTACTTC
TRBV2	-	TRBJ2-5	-	CASKIVLETQYF	TGTGCCAGCAAGATAGTTTTAGAGACCCAGTACTTC